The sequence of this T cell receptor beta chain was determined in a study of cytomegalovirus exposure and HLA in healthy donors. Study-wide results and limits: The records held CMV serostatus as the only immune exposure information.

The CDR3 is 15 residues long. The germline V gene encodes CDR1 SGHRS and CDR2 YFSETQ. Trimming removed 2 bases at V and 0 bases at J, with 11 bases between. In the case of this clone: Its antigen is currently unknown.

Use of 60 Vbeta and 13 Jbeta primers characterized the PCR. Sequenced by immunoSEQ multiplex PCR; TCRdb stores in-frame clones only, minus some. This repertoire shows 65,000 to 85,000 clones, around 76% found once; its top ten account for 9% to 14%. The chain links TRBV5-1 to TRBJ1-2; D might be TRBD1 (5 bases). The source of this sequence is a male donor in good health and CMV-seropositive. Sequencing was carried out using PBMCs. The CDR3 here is CASSFRQGTNYGYTF. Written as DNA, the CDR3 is TGCGCCAGCAGCTTCCGGCAGGGTACTAACTATGGCTACACCTTC.